A single sample gave rise to the 3 T cell receptor beta chains below, sequenced in a study of T cells in Graves' hyperthyroidism and ophthalmopathy. TCR beta CDR3 sequences were amplified from RNA transcripts. First-round RT-PCR targeting the TCR CDR3 was performed with the HTBI primer set. TCRdb re-called the multiplex PCR reads with MiXCR, one entry per CDR3 protein. The top ten clones hold around 15% of a sample with more than 550,000 distinct CDR3 sequences, approximately 15% of them seen once. Sequencing was done on a sample of blood. All receptors derive from a man aged 50-60 years with Graves' hyperthyroidism.

There are many counts of this clonotype. The chain couples TRBV2 to TRBJ1-5; possible D gene TRBD1, 6 bases. The CDR3 has 14 amino acids. Germline-derived CDR1 and CDR2 are SNHLY and FYNNEI. V was clipped by 6 bases and J by 2 bases, with 11 bases between them. The CDR3 DNA follows: TGTGCCAGCAGCCTCGACAGGCGCAATCAGCCCCAGCATTTT. It yields the protein CASSLDRRNQPQHF. Filled out from reference TRBV2 and TRBJ1-5, the complete variable domain reads EPEVTQTPSHQVTQMGQEVILRCVPISNHLYFYWYRQILGQKVEFLVSFYNNEISEKSEIFDDQFSVERPDGSNFTLKIRSTKLEDSAMYFCASSLDRRNQPQHFGDGTRLSIL.

The chain is built from TRBV14 and TRBJ2-1, with no clear D. This CDR3 is 14 amino acids long. The germline gives CDR1 SGHDN, CDR2 FVKESK. Trimming took 4 bases from V and 7 from J, leaving 14 bases between them. CDR3 protein: CASSPNAFSNEQFF. The CDR3 DNA reads TGTGCCAGCAGCCCCAATGCGTTTAGTAATGAGCAGTTCTTC. Full variable domain (rest looked up from reference TRBV14 and TRBJ2-1): EAGVTQFPSHSVIEKGQTVTLRCDPISGHDNLYWYRRVMGKEIKFLLHFVKESKQDESGMPNNRFLAERTGGTYSTLKVQPAELEDSGVYFCASSPNAFSNEQFFGPGTRLTVL.

This clonotype was observed a handful of times. V and J are TRBV28 and TRBJ2-5; no clear D. Per germline, CDR1 MDHEN and CDR2 SYDVKM. This CDR3 spans 17 amino acids. The V end was cut by 3 bases, the J end by 2 bases, with 19 bases between. CDR3 protein: CASSFQFVRVGQETQYF. The CDR3 bases are TGTGCCAGCAGTTTTCAATTCGTCCGGGTAGGGCAAGAGACCCAGTACTTC.